These T cell receptor beta chains were read from a single sample in a study of cytomegalovirus exposure and HLA in healthy donors. Produced via immunoSEQ multiplex PCR; TCRdb's table is partial and in-frame only. The sample carries about 140,000 clones, roughly 74% recorded once. Sequencing was done on a sample of PBMCs. These receptors were obtained from a man aged 35-49 years in good health and CMV-seronegative. Each CDR3 is given with its conserved first and last residue. Fields, in order: J gene, D gene, V gene, clone size, CDR3 DNA, CDR3 protein. D genes are given only for firm matches. Not all rows give a size; the values are once, few, many and, for expanded clones, a class.

TRBJ2-7,.,TRBV30,.,TGTGCCTGGAGTCTAATGTCCTACGAGCAGTACTTC,CAWSLMSYEQYF
TRBJ2-5,TRBD2,TRBV7-2,.,TGTGCCAGCAGCGCCGGACTAGCGGGATGGCAAGAGACCCAGTACTTC,CASSAGLAGWQETQYF
TRBJ1-3,TRBD1,TRBV5-1,.,TGCGCCAGCCCCACTACGTGGACAGGGTATCCGAACACTCTCTCTGGAAACACCATATATTTT,CASPTTWTGYPNTLSGNTIYF
TRBJ1-5,.,TRBV15,.,TGTGCCACCAGCAGAGATGGAGGACTTTATAGCAATCAGCCCCAGCATTTT,CATSRDGGLYSNQPQHF
TRBJ1-3,.,TRBV5-6,.,TGTGCCAGCAGTCGACAGTCTGGAAACACCATATATTTT,CASSRQSGNTIYF
TRBJ2-3,.,TRBV11-2,.,TGTGCCAGCAGCGGAGGGGTGGGGGAGATCACAGATACGCAGTATTTT,CASSGGVGEITDTQYF
TRBJ2-7,.,TRBV4-2,few,TGTGCCAGCAGCCAAGTTTTAAGCCTATCCTACGAGCAGTACTTC,CASSQVLSLSYEQYF
TRBJ2-1,.,TRBV5-1,.,TGCGCCAGCAGCTTGGAAGGGACACAATCCTACAATGAGCAGTTCTTC,CASSLEGTQSYNEQFF
TRBJ1-6,TRBD1,TRBV6-5,.,TGTGCCAGCAGTCTGGACAGGGTTCCACCCCTCCACTTT,CASSLDRVPPLHF
TRBJ1-2,.,TRBV27,.,TGTGCCAGCAGTTTGGGGCGAGACAGACTTCCTAACTATGGCTACACCTTC,CASSLGRDRLPNYGYTF
TRBJ1-2,.,TRBV5-1,.,TGCGCCAGCAGCCCGATGGACTTCTATGGCTACACCTTC,CASSPMDFYGYTF
TRBJ2-3,TRBD1,TRBV13,.,TGTGCCAGCAGCACGGGACAGCGCACAGATACGCAGTATTTT,CASSTGQRTDTQYF
TRBJ2-7,.,TRBV7-9,.,TGTGCCAGCAGCTCGACAGCGGGTACAGGCGAGCAGTACTTC,CASSSTAGTGEQYF
TRBJ1-4,TRBD1,TRBV4-1,.,TGCGCCAGCAGCCTGGGACAGGAGAATGAAAAACTGTTTTTT,CASSLGQENEKLFF
TRBJ1-2,.,TRBV19,.,TGTGCCAGTAGTATAGATCCGTATAACTATGGCTACACCTTC,CASSIDPYNYGYTF
TRBJ2-2,TRBD1,TRBV5-4,few,TGTGCCAGCAGCTCCGGGACAGGGAACACCGGGGAGCTGTTTTTT,CASSSGTGNTGELFF
TRBJ2-1,.,TRBV5-6,few,TGTGCCAGCAGCTTGGAGGTAGCGGACTACAATGAGCAGTTCTTC,CASSLEVADYNEQFF
TRBJ2-7,TRBD2,TRBV7-9,once,TGTGCCAGCAGCCTCTCTAGCGGGGGGACCTACGAGCAGTACTTC,CASSLSSGGTYEQYF
TRBJ2-4,.,TRBV4-1,.,TGCGCCAGCAGCCAAGATCGGACTGGAGCTTTCCCATGGGCCAAAAACATTCAGTACTTC,CASSQDRTGAFPWAKNIQYF
TRBJ2-1,TRBD2,TRBV14,.,TGTGCCAGCAGCCTACTAGCGGGGTCGTACAATGAGCAGTTCTTC,CASSLLAGSYNEQFF
TRBJ1-1,.,TRBV15,few,TGTGCCACCAGTAGAACAGGGAACACTGAAGCTTTCTTT,CATSRTGNTEAFF
TRBJ2-3,.,TRBV11-2,.,TGTGCCAGCAGCTTAGATCCGGAGACAGATACGCAGTATTTT,CASSLDPETDTQYF
TRBJ1-2,TRBD1,TRBV2,.,TGTGCCAGCAGGCCTCTCAGAGGGACAGGGGGCGCTGGAGGCTACACCTTC,CASRPLRGTGGAGGYTF
TRBJ2-3,TRBD2,TRBV15,.,TGTGCCACCACCCAGCGGGGGACCACAGATACGCAGTATTTT,CATTQRGTTDTQYF
TRBJ2-3,TRBD1,TRBV5-1,.,TGCGCCAGCAGCCCGGACAGGGTTGGAGATACGCAGTATTTT,CASSPDRVGDTQYF
TRBJ1-5,.,TRBV28,.,TGTGCCAGCAGTCCGGACACAGTTAGCAATCAGCCCCAGCATTTT,CASSPDTVSNQPQHF
TRBJ1-1,.,TRBV5-1,once,TGCGCCAGCAGCTTAGCGGGCATGAACACTGAAGCTTTCTTT,CASSLAGMNTEAFF
TRBJ2-1,TRBD1,TRBV5-8,.,TGTGCCAGCAGGTATAGACAGGGGAGGTCCAATGAGCAGTTCTTC,CASRYRQGRSNEQFF
TRBJ1-2,TRBD1,TRBV9,.,TGTGCCAGCAGCCAGAGGGGGACAGGGGGGGTCTATGGCTACACCTTC,CASSQRGTGGVYGYTF
TRBJ2-7,TRBD2,TRBV9,.,TGTGCCAGCAGCGGGGGGACTAGCGGGCCCTATACGGCCTACGAGCAGTACTTC,CASSGGTSGPYTAYEQYF
TRBJ2-1,.,TRBV5-1,few,TGCGCCAGCAGCTTGGGCAGGGGCTACTCCTACAATGAGCAGTTCTTC,CASSLGRGYSYNEQFF
TRBJ2-1,.,TRBV18,.,TGTGCCAGCTCACTTCTATTCGGGACTGTCGTATCCAATGAGCAGTTCTTC,CASSLLFGTVVSNEQFF
TRBJ1-4,.,TRBV28,.,TGTGCCAGCAGTGCTCAGGGTTCTGCAACTAATGAAAAACTGTTTTTT,CASSAQGSATNEKLFF
TRBJ2-2,.,TRBV7-7,.,TGTGCCAGCAGCCCCATGAACGGTGCGGGGGAGCTGTTTTTT,CASSPMNGAGELFF
TRBJ1-1,TRBD1,TRBV4-1,few,TGCGCCAGCAGCCCCCGGGCAGGGGGCTTGGTTGCTGAAGCTTTCTTT,CASSPRAGGLVAEAFF
TRBJ2-7,.,TRBV6-6,few,TGTGCCAGCAGTAAACCGACATACCCCTCCTACGAGCAGTACTTC,CASSKPTYPSYEQYF
TRBJ1-6,TRBD1,TRBV9,.,TGTGCCAGCAGCGTATCTCTTCCGGGACAGGGAGACTCACCCCTCCACTTT,CASSVSLPGQGDSPLHF
TRBJ2-2,.,TRBV19,.,TGTGCCAGTAAGGAGAGGTTGGCTAGGGGTCCCACCGGGGAGCTGTTTTTT,CASKERLARGPTGELFF
TRBJ2-1,.,TRBV7-9,.,TGTGCCAGCAGCTTAGCGGTGGGCGATGAGCAGTTCTTC,CASSLAVGDEQFF
TRBJ1-2,TRBD1,TRBV7-9,.,TGTGCCAGCAGCTGGGGGACAGATGGCTACACCTTC,CASSWGTDGYTF
TRBJ1-6,.,TRBV10-3,once,TGTGCCTCCCCACAGGGTAGAGGGGTCGATAATTCACCCCTCCACTTT,CASPQGRGVDNSPLHF
TRBJ1-4,.,TRBV4-2,once,TGTGCCAGCAGCCAAAGACAGGCAACTAATGAAAAACTGTTTTTT,CASSQRQATNEKLFF
TRBJ2-1,TRBD1,TRBV6-6,once,TGTGCCAGCAGCAAGACAGGGAGCTCCTACAATGAGCAGTTCTTC,CASSKTGSSYNEQFF
TRBJ2-7,.,TRBV30,once,TGTGCCTGGAGTGGGTCTGTGGCGGGGGCTAGGTACGAGCAGTACTTC,CAWSGSVAGARYEQYF